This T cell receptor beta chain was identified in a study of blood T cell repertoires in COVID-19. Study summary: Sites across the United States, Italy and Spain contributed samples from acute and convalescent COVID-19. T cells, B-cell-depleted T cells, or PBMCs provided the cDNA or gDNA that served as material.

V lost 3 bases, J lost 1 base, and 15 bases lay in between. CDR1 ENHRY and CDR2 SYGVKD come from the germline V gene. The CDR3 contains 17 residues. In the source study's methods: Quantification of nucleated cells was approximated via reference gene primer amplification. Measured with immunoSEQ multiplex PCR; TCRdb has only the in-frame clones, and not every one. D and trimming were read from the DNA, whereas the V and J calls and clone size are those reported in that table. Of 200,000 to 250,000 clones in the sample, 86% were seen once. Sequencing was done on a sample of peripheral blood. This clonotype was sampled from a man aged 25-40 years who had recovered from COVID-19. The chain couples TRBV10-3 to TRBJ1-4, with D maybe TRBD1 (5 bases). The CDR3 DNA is TGTGCCATCAGTGATGAAGGGACTCCCTTAACTAATGAAAAACTGTTTTTT. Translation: CAISDEGTPLTNEKLFF.